The 8 T cell receptor beta chains listed next were all sequenced from one sample in a study of blood T cell repertoires in COVID-19 (dated by TCRdb to between 2020 and 2021). Libraries were made using the immunoSEQ multiplex PCR assay. TCRdb provides this immuneACCESS table in a form limited to in-frame rearrangements. Some clones are lacking; in checked studies, under half of them reflect an unresolved V gene, and why the rest are absent is not known. The sample profile shows tens of thousands of clones; approximately 86% of them were found once. The top ten constitute 9.5% to 15% of the sample. Sequencing was carried out using peripheral blood. The receptors were gathered from a human donor in a cohort sampled during active COVID-19.

The CDR3: CASSPRTGVEGNTIYF. CDR3 DNA: TGCGCCAGCAGCCCTCGGACAGGTGTGGAAGGAAACACCATATATTTT. The V gene is TRBV5-1, the J gene TRBJ1-3; 7 bases align to TRBD1. The CDR3 spans 16 residues. The junction had 11 bases not matched to a gene; V was cut back by 4 bases and J by 4 bases. Looked up from germline, CDR1 is SGHRS and CDR2 is YFSETQ.

The chain carries TRBV21-1 and TRBJ2-5; the listed D gene, TRBD2, was not tested against the DNA. TRBV21-1 is noted as a pseudogene. CDR3 length: 16 residues. CDR3 protein: CASSKVETRRQETQYF. The CDR3 DNA sequence: TGTGCCAGCAGCAAAGTTGAGACTAGAAGGCAAGAGACCCAGTACTTC.

V gene TRBV30 combines with J gene TRBJ2-7; 15 bases line up with TRBD2. The CDR3 loop spans 19 amino acids. CDR1 and CDR2 from the germline V gene are GTSNPN and SVGIG (reference sequence). Unmatched junction bases numbered 13, after V lost 1 base and J lost 3 bases. The CDR3 sequence is CAWSGGPGLAGGTLYEQYF. The CDR3 region has the DNA TGTGCCTGGAGTGGGGGCCCGGGACTAGCGGGGGGCACCCTCTACGAGCAGTACTTC.

The chain employs TRBV2 and TRBJ1-2; weak D call: TRBD1 (5 bases). This CDR3 region has 14 residues. Germline V gives CDR1 SNHLY, CDR2 FYNNEI. V was shortened by 6 bases and J by 2 bases, with 13 bases between the two germline ends. This CDR3 reads CASRPTGVNYGYTF. The CDR3 DNA reads TGTGCCAGCAGACCGACGGGGGTGAACTATGGCTACACCTTC.

The rearrangement joins TRBV19 to TRBJ2-6, with a possible D match to TRBD1 (6 bases). The CDR3 length is 15 residues. V lost 9 bases, J lost 1 base, and 13 bases lay in between. Germline lookup yields CDR1 LNHDA and CDR2 SQIVND (reference sequence). The CDR3 DNA reads TGTGCCAGCCGAGACCAGGGGTCTGGGGCCAACGTCCTGACTTTC. Encoded protein: CASRDQGSGANVLTF. The entire variable domain, with the rest obtained from reference TRBV19 and TRBJ2-6, is as follows: DGGITQSPKYLFRKEGQNVTLSCEQNLNHDAMYWYRQDPGQGLRLIYYSQIVNDFQKGDIAEGYSVSREKKESFPLTVTSAQKNPTAFYLCASRDQGSGANVLTFGAGSRLTVL.

The genes are TRBV6-5 and TRBJ1-5; possible D gene TRBD1, 6 bases. The germline gives CDR1 MNHEY, CDR2 SVGAGI. The CDR3 has 13 residues. V was shortened by 1 base and J by 6 bases, with 7 bases between the two germline ends. The CDR3 is CASSYLGGQPQHF. In nucleotides, the CDR3 is TGTGCCAGCAGTTACTTAGGGGGTCAGCCCCAGCATTTT.

The rearrangement links TRBV6-1 to TRBJ2-2; 9 bases fit TRBD1. The CDR3 consists of 18 residues. V shed 2 bases, J shed 1 base, and the junction held 8 bases outside the gene matches. Germline loops: CDR1 MNHNS, CDR2 SASEGT. The CDR3 spells CASSETSPGQGNTGELFF. The CDR3 nucleotides read TGTGCCAGCAGTGAAACCTCACCGGGACAGGGGAACACCGGGGAGCTGTTTTTT.

The V gene is TRBV7-3, the J gene TRBJ2-7; TRBD1 aligns across 8 bases. Germline V CDR1 and CDR2: SGHTA, FQGTGA. The CDR3 is made up of 15 amino acids. V shed 5 bases and J 3 bases; nucleotides not matched to a gene: 9. In nucleotides, the CDR3 is TGTGCCAGCAGCCCGGACGGGACAGGTGTCTACGAGCAGTACTTC. Its translation is CASSPDGTGVYEQYF.